The sequence of this T cell receptor beta chain was determined in a study of T cells in Graves' hyperthyroidism and ophthalmopathy. The TCR beta CDR3 regions underwent amplification using RNA transcripts as the source. First-round RT-PCR with HTBI primers amplified the TCR CDR3 region. TCRdb reprocessed the multiplex PCR reads via MiXCR and lists one record per CDR3 protein. The table shows over 450,000 distinct CDR3 sequences, with 15% to 20% occurring only once. Exclusion of a patient resulted from uncontrolled infection, other autoimmune disease, pregnancy or lactation. The CDR3 has 15 residues. V dropped 6 bases and J dropped 9; count of bases not matched to a gene: 13. Germline lookup yields CDR1 SGHAT and CDR2 FQNNGV. This clonotype was recorded many times.

V gene TRBV11-2 combines with J gene TRBJ2-1; 8 bases match TRBD1. The specimen was blood. The receptor's source is a young woman with Graves' ophthalmopathy. The CDR3 region has the DNA TGTGCCAGCAGGGATTTGGACAGGGCTGGGGGTGAGCAGTTCTTC. Translation gives CASRDLDRAGGEQFF. Complete variable domain (other parts from reference TRBV11-2 and TRBJ2-1): EAGVAQSPRYKIIEKRQSVAFWCNPISGHATLYWYQQILGQGPKLLIQFQNNGVVDDSQLPKDRFSAERLKGVDSTLKIQPAKLEDSAVYLCASRDLDRAGGEQFFGPGTRLTVL.